The 6 T cell receptor beta chains in this list originate from one sample, sequenced in a study of human T cells and chemical hapten exposure. TCRdb ran MiXCR on the RACE reads and lists one entry per CDR3 protein. The sample includes under 450,000 distinct CDR3 sequences, more than 4.5% of them seen just once. Time point: patch test 1, 2 weeks after DPC sensitization. Treatment meaning: therapeutic diphenylcyclopropenone sensitization with weekly scalp DPC. Sequences were derived from whole blood, sampled in connection with sensitization to the hapten diphenylcyclopropenone (DPC). The receptors originated from a woman between 45 and 65 years old with alopecia areata. Some clones in this sample may be carry-over from other donors' samples.

The chain is built from TRBV6-2 or TRBV6-3 and TRBJ2-2, with TRBD1 as a possible D gene (5 bases). Trimming stripped 8 bases from V and 4 bases from J, with 11 bases between. This CDR3 has 13 residues. The germline V gene has CDR1 MNHEY and CDR2 SVGEGT. CDR3 sequence: CASPREGTGELFF. The CDR3 region has the DNA TGTGCCAGCCCCAGGGAAGGCACCGGGGAGCTGTTTTTT.

In this sample, this clonotype turned up many times. The chain uses TRBV6-5 and TRBJ2-3, with D unresolved. V was cut by 6 bases and J by 2 bases, with 6 bases left in between. The CDR3 is 12 amino acids. Looked up from germline, CDR1 is MNHEY and CDR2 is SVGAGI. Written as DNA, the CDR3 is TGTGCCAGCAGGGACCCCACAGATACGCAGTATTTT. It is translated as CASRDPTDTQYF.

Ten or more counts support this clonotype. CDR3 DNA sequence: TGTGCCAGCAGGGAATCAGGGGGCAACTATGGCTACACCTTC. This encodes CASRESGGNYGYTF. The chain carries TRBV2 and TRBJ1-2, with 8 bases fitting TRBD1. The CDR3 runs to 14 residues. Trimming cost V 6 bases and J 2 bases; bases outside gene matches: 5. CDR1 SNHLY and CDR2 FYNNEI come from the germline V gene.

In this sample, this clonotype turned up many times. The chain couples TRBV7-8 to TRBJ2-7; maybe TRBD2 (6 bases). Germline CDR1 and CDR2: SGHVS and FQNEAQ. V was trimmed by 6 bases and J by 6 bases, leaving 18 bases between them. CDR3 length equals 14 residues. The CDR3 is CASSYLTRRGEQYF. DNA for the CDR3: TGTGCCAGCAGTTACCTGACAAGGAGGGGCGAGCAGTACTTC.

This clonotype was seen at least ten times. The chain combines TRBV6-5 with TRBJ1-2; D gene ambiguous. This CDR3 is 13 amino acids long. V shed 2 bases and J shed 4 bases, with 8 bases lying between them. CDR1 is MNHEY and CDR2 is SVGAGI in the germline V gene. The CDR3, as DNA: TGTGCCAGCAGTTACGTGGGTTCCTATGGCTACACCTTC. Amino acids: CASSYVGSYGYTF.

The chain is built from TRBV28 and TRBJ2-2; 7 nucleotides line up with TRBD2. V dropped 5 bases and J dropped 6; count of bases not matched to a gene: 6. CDR3 size: 14 residues. From germline, CDR1 is MDHEN and CDR2 SYDVKM. Here the CDR3 reads CASSPTTSPGELFF. The CDR3 DNA reads TGTGCCAGCAGTCCCACGACTAGCCCCGGGGAGCTGTTTTTT. Full variable domain (rest looked up from reference TRBV28 and TRBJ2-2): DVKVTQSSRYLVKRTGEKVFLECVQDMDHENMFWYRQDPGLGLRLIYFSYDVKMKEKGDIPEGYSVSREKKERFSLILESASTNQTSMYLCASSPTTSPGELFFGEGSRLTVL.